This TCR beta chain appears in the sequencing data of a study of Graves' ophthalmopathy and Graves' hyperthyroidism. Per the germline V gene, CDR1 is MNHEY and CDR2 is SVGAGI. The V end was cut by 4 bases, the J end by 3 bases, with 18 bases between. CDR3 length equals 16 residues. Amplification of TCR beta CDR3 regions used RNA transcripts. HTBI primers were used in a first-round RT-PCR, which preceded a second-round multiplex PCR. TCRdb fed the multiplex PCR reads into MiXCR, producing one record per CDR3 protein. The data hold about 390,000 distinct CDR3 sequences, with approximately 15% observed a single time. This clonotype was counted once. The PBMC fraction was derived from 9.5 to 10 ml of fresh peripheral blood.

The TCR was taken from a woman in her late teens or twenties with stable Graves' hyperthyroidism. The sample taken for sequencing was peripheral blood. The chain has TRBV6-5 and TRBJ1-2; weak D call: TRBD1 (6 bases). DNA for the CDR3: TGTGCCAGCAGTTTGAGCAAAGCAGGGGTTCACTATGGCTACACCTTC. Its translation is CASSLSKAGVHYGYTF.